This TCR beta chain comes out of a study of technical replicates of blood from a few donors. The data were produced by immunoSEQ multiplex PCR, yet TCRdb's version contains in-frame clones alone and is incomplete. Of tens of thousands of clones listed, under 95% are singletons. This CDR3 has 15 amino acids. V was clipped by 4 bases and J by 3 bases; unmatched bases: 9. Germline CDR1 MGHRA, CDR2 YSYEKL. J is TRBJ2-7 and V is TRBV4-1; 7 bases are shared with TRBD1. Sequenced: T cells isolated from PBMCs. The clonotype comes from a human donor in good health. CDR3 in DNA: TGCGCCAGCAGCCCCGGCGGAAGGGGGCACTACGAGCAGTACTTC. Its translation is CASSPGGRGHYEQYF.